What follows is one T cell receptor beta chain and its context. Generated by immunoSEQ multiplex PCR, the TCRdb table keeps only in-frame clones and is missing some. Among about 84,000 clones listed, about 95% were seen once. The CDR3 consists of 14 residues. The germline gives CDR1 LNHDA, CDR2 SQIVND (reference sequence). V lost 0 bases and J lost 9, with 12 bases in between. The data stem from a study of blood T cell repertoires in COVID-19. Across the whole study: Donors in the United States, Italy and Spain gave samples during acute or convalescent COVID-19.

The gene calls are TRBV19 and TRBJ2-1; D gene ambiguous. The source of this sequence is a human donor with active COVID-19. The donor label of this sample is uncertain. The sample comprised peripheral blood. The CDR3 coding sequence is TGTGCCAGTAGTATAGATGAAGCGTCCGGTGAGCAGTTCTTC. This encodes CASSIDEASGEQFF.